This entry lists 27 T cell receptor beta chains sequenced from one sample in a study of siplizumab effects on memory and regulatory T cells. Produced via immunoSEQ multiplex PCR; TCRdb's table is partial and in-frame only. The repertoire holds 70,000 to 95,000 clones, with 75% to 90% as singletons. The sample comprised CD4+ T cells sorted from blood. These TCRs come from a human donor in good health.

V is TRBV11-3 and J is TRBJ1-2; no definite D call. V lost 1 base and J 4 bases, leaving 7 bases between the germline ends. Germline V gene lookup returns CDR1 SGHNT and CDR2 YENEEA. This CDR3 contains 13 residues. The CDR3 reads CASSLGEVYGYTF. As DNA, the CDR3 is TGTGCCAGCAGCTTAGGGGAGGTCTATGGCTACACCTTC.

The rearrangement uses TRBV29-1 and TRBJ2-5; possibly TRBD2 for D (7 bases). This CDR3 comprises 15 residues. Looked up from germline, CDR1 is SQVTM and CDR2 is ANQGSEA. The V gene lost 1 base and the J gene lost 4 bases, with 16 bases spanning the gap. The CDR3 region has the DNA TGCAGCGTTGAAGTAGGGGGGGGCGGGAGAGAGACCCAGTACTTC. Amino acid sequence: CSVEVGGGGRETQYF.

This chain joins TRBV5-1 and TRBJ2-2; no clear D gene. The CDR3 extends over 14 amino acids. Trimming cost V 1 base and J 7 bases, with 11 bases left between them. Germline V gene lookup returns CDR1 SGHRS and CDR2 YFSETQ. The CDR3 bases are TGCGCCAGCAGCTTGAAAGCCTTCGTCGGGGAGCTGTTTTTT. As protein: CASSLKAFVGELFF.

The rearrangement links TRBV2 to TRBJ2-1; 10 bases are shared with TRBD1. Trimming at V came to 8 bases and at J to 6 bases, leaving 10 bases not matched to a gene. Germline loops: CDR1 SNHLY, CDR2 FYNNEI. The CDR3 is 15 amino acids. The CDR3 sequence: CASGGRDRGGNEQFF. In DNA, the CDR3 is TGTGCCAGCGGGGGGCGGGACAGGGGTGGCAATGAGCAGTTCTTC.

With regard to this clone: The same CDR3 is also encoded by other DNA sequences in this sample. This rearrangement joins TRBV29-1 to TRBJ2-7, with TRBD2 matching 7 bases. This CDR3 region has 12 residues. Germline lookup yields CDR1 SQVTM and CDR2 ANQGSEA. V shed 4 bases and J 4 bases; nucleotides not matched to a gene: 4. The CDR3 DNA reads TGCAGCGTTGGACTAGCAGATTACGAGCAGTACTTC. Translated, it gives CSVGLADYEQYF.

V gene TRBV19 combines with J gene TRBJ1-2; 7 bases match TRBD1. V shed 1 base, J shed 5 bases, and the junction held 16 bases outside the gene matches. Germline V CDR1 and CDR2: LNHDA, SQIVND (reference sequence). The length of the CDR3 is 18 residues. CDR3 region: CASSIAPRAGTAEYGYTF. The CDR3 nucleotides are TGTGCCAGTAGTATAGCCCCTCGGGCAGGGACAGCTGAATATGGCTACACCTTC.

A few counts support this clone. CDR3 in amino acids: CASGLRNTRPRAFF. The DNA of the CDR3 is TGTGCTAGTGGTTTACGAAATACGAGACCCAGGGCTTTCTTT. This chain connects TRBV12-5 to TRBJ1-1; D unresolved. Trimming cost V 3 bases and J 11 bases, with 19 bases left between them. The CDR3 has 14 residues. Germline values: CDR1 LGHNT, CDR2 FRNRAP. Together with reference TRBV12-5 and TRBJ1-1, the CDR3 gives the full variable domain: DARVTQTPRHKVTEMGQEVTMRCQPILGHNTVFWYRQTMMQGLELLAYFRNRAPLDDSGMPKDRFSAEMPDATLATLKIQPSEPRDSAVYFCASGLRNTRPRAFFGQGTRLTVV.

This sequence joins TRBV5-6 and TRBJ2-1; maybe TRBD1 (6 bases). Germline V gene data show CDR1 as SGHDT and CDR2 as YYEEEE. This CDR3 contains 15 residues. V was cut by 1 base and J by 3 bases, with 11 bases left in between. For the CDR3, the DNA is TGTGCCAGCAGCTTGCTACAGGGCGACTACAATGAGCAGTTCTTC. Translated, it gives CASSLLQGDYNEQFF.

The chain combines TRBV5-1 with TRBJ2-3; the match to TRBD2 covers 9 bases. V lost 3 bases, J lost 2 bases, and 10 bases stayed unmatched. Germline CDR1 SGHRS, CDR2 YFSETQ. The CDR3 totals 17 residues. The CDR3, as DNA: TGCGCCAGCAGCTCGTCGAGACTAGCGGCTAACACAGATACGCAGTATTTT. Translation: CASSSSRLAANTDTQYF.

CDR3 in DNA: TGTGCCAGCACCACCGCAGGGGCAGGGAATCAGCCCCAGCATTTT. Protein: CASTTAGAGNQPQHF. V gene TRBV6-6 combines with J gene TRBJ1-5, with a tentative D call TRBD1 (6 bases). Trimming stripped 7 bases from V and 4 bases from J, with 17 bases between. The CDR3 length is 15 residues. Looked up from germline, CDR1 is MNHNY and CDR2 is SVGAGI (reference sequence).

The chain joins TRBV30 to TRBJ2-5; 7 nucleotides match TRBD1. CDR3 length: 15 residues. Trimming took 0 bases from V and 1 from J; bases not matched to a gene: 5. Per germline, CDR1 GTSNPN and CDR2 SVGIG (reference sequence). CDR3 amino acids: CAWSVRRDSQETQYF. The CDR3 region has the DNA TGTGCCTGGAGTGTACGCAGGGACAGCCAAGAGACCCAGTACTTC.

V gene TRBV5-1 combines with J gene TRBJ2-3; no firm D call. The CDR3 is made up of 12 amino acids. CDR1 is SGHRS and CDR2 is YFSETQ in the germline V gene. Trimming pared 0 bases from V and 5 bases from J, leaving 4 bases between. The CDR3 sequence: CASSLDGDTQYF. In DNA, the CDR3 is TGCGCCAGCAGCTTGGATGGAGATACGCAGTATTTT. The full variable domain, in which reference TRBV5-1 and TRBJ2-3 provide the parts outside the CDR3, is KAGVTQTPRYLIKTRGQQVTLSCSPISGHRSVSWYQQTPGQGLQFLFEYFSETQRNKGNFPGRFSGRQFSNSRSEMNVSTLELGDSALYLCASSLDGDTQYFGPGTRLTVL.

This clone came up a few times. The rearrangement joins TRBV2 to TRBJ1-2, with D hard to call. The CDR3 consists of 12 residues. CDR1 is SNHLY and CDR2 is FYNNEI in the germline V gene. Trimming left V 8 bases short and J 4 bases short, with 11 bases between. This CDR3 reads CASDEQAYGYTF. CDR3 nucleotide sequence: TGTGCCAGCGACGAACAAGCCTATGGCTACACCTTC.

Only one count was recorded for this clone. The CDR3 DNA reads TGTGCCAGTAGTGGGGCAGGGAGGGCTGAAGCTTTCTTT. Translated, it gives CASSGAGRAEAFF. The genes are TRBV19 and TRBJ1-1; D possibly corresponds to TRBD1 (5 bases). Trimming cost V 5 bases and J 6 bases, with 13 bases left between them. Germline CDR1 and CDR2: LNHDA and SQIVND (reference sequence). The CDR3 sequence is 13 residues long.

The rearrangement uses TRBV28 and TRBJ2-3, with 12 bases fitting TRBD2. Trimming cost V 6 bases and J 5 bases; bases outside gene matches: 9. The CDR3 has 16 amino acids. Germline V gives CDR1 MDHEN, CDR2 SYDVKM. In DNA form, the CDR3 reads TGTGCCAGCAGGACTAGCGGGAGCGGAAGGAGAGATACGCAGTATTTT. It encodes CASRTSGSGRRDTQYF.

The chain recombines TRBV4-3 with TRBJ2-5; 11 nucleotides align to TRBD1. Trimming removed 4 bases from V and 9 bases from J; junction bases left unmatched: 13. The CDR3 has 16 residues. Germline V lookup: CDR1 LGHNA, CDR2 YSLEER. For the CDR3, the DNA is TGCGCCAGCAGCCCGGGGATGGGACAGGGGGGTTGGCCCCAGTACTTC. Its translation: CASSPGMGQGGWPQYF.

The genes are TRBV18 and TRBJ2-5; 7 positions match TRBD1. The CDR3 totals 13 residues. Germline CDR1 reads KGHSH; CDR2 reads LQKENI. The J segment lost 7 bases and the V segment lost 3 bases, leaving 5 bases of the junction unmatched. CDR3 sequence (DNA): TGTGCCAGCTCACCCGGACAGGACGGGACCCAGTACTTC. This codes for CASSPGQDGTQYF.

CDR3 sequence: CASSDRLAGGNEQFF. CDR3 bases: TGTGCCAGCAGTGATCGACTAGCGGGAGGGAATGAGCAGTTCTTC. The chain is built from TRBV2 and TRBJ2-1; 14 nucleotides match TRBD2. CDR1 SNHLY and CDR2 FYNNEI come from the germline V gene. The CDR3 has 15 residues. The V and J ends lost 3 bases and 7 bases, in that order; junction bases with no gene match: 2.

The rearrangement uses TRBV5-8 and TRBJ2-7, with TRBD2 identical over 7 bases. V lost 7 bases and J lost 5; bases outside the gene matches: 9. From germline, CDR1 is SGHTS and CDR2 YDEGEE. The CDR3 has 13 amino acids. CDR3: CASGILAGHEQYF. CDR3 coding DNA: TGTGCCAGCGGAATTTTAGCGGGCCACGAGCAGTACTTC. The full variable domain, rest sourced from reference TRBV5-8 and TRBJ2-7, is EAGVTQSPTHLIKTRGQQATLRCSPISGHTSVYWYQQALGLGLQFLLWYDEGEERNRGNFPPRFSGRQFPNYSSELNVNALELEDSALYLCASGILAGHEQYFGPGTRLTVT.

This clone was recorded once. The V and J genes are TRBV30 and TRBJ2-2; no reliable D call. This CDR3 spans 13 amino acids. Trimming shortened V by 0 bases and J by 4 bases, and 6 bases separated the two germline ends. The germline gives CDR1 GTSNPN, CDR2 SVGIG (reference sequence). DNA for the CDR3: TGTGCCTGGAGTGTAATTGGCACCGGGGAGCTGTTTTTT. Translation gives CAWSVIGTGELFF.

This chain uses TRBV19 with TRBJ1-5; TRBD1 aligns across 9 bases. This CDR3 comprises 17 residues. V dropped 8 bases and J dropped 1; count of bases not matched to a gene: 12. Germline CDR1 LNHDA, CDR2 SQIVND (reference sequence). CDR3 loop: CASFHGTGSWSNQPQHF. CDR3 DNA: TGTGCCAGTTTCCACGGGACAGGGAGTTGGAGCAATCAGCCCCAGCATTTT.

The chain recombines TRBV27 with TRBJ1-5; TRBD1 aligns across 7 bases. The trim removed 5 bases at V and 0 bases at J, leaving 13 bases unmatched. CDR3 length: 18 amino acids. Germline CDR1 is MNHEY and CDR2 is SMNVEV (reference sequence). CDR3 bases: TGTGCCAGCAGTCCCGACAGGGTGTTCCTTTATAGCAATCAGCCCCAGCATTTT. It codes for CASSPDRVFLYSNQPQHF.

This clone was recorded only once. The chain is built from TRBV5-1 and TRBJ2-5; D not resolved. Germline assignment: CDR1 SGHRS and CDR2 YFSETQ. Trimming took 2 bases from V and 5 from J, leaving 10 bases between them. The CDR3 is 13 residues long. The CDR3 DNA reads TGCGCCAGCAGCTTAGGCAGTTGGGAGACCCAGTACTTC. The encoded protein is CASSLGSWETQYF.

CDR3 sequence: CASSRVAGAQGEQFF. The CDR3 nucleotides are TGTGCCAGTTCCCGGGTAGCGGGAGCCCAGGGTGAGCAGTTCTTC. J is TRBJ2-1 and V is TRBV19; 9 nucleotides align to TRBD2. Germline CDR1 is LNHDA and CDR2 is SQIVND (reference sequence). CDR3 size: 15 residues. Unmatched junction bases numbered 14, after V lost 8 bases and J lost 9 bases.

This clone was picked up a small number of times. The rearrangement links TRBV27 to TRBJ2-3, with TRBD1 matching 8 bases. This CDR3 region has 17 residues. Germline V gene lookup returns CDR1 MNHEY and CDR2 SMNVEV (reference sequence). V shed 5 bases, J shed 4 bases, and the junction held 14 bases outside the gene matches. CDR3 nucleotide sequence: TGTGCCAGCAGTGTATTCGGAGGACAGGGAGGCGCAGATACGCAGTATTTT. It encodes CASSVFGGQGGADTQYF.

The V call is TRBV9, the J call TRBJ2-7; 7 bases are shared with TRBD2. V gave up 4 bases and J gave up 2 bases; unmatched junction bases: 15. From germline, CDR1 is SGDLS and CDR2 YYNGEE. The CDR3 spans 17 residues. CDR3 sequence reads: CASSRTGSAGPPYEQYF. CDR3 DNA sequence: TGTGCCAGCAGCCGAACCGGTTCAGCGGGACCCCCCTACGAGCAGTACTTC.

The CDR3 bases are TGTGCCAGCAGTTCGAACAGGGTTCTCGGGGAAAAACTGTTTTTT. Amino acids: CASSSNRVLGEKLFF. The gene calls are TRBV6-5 and TRBJ1-4, with D perhaps TRBD1 (6 bases). V dropped 4 bases and J dropped 8 bases, with 17 bases sitting between them. CDR1 and CDR2 from the germline V gene are MNHEY and SVGAGI. The CDR3 has 15 amino acids.